Described below is a single T cell receptor beta chain sequence and its context. At one end the junction does not follow the germline gene, possibly because of a read error. These data belong to a study of tumor and adjacent non-tumor tissue in lung cancer. About the research overall: The patients, 9 to 11 men and roughly 5 women, were about 30 to 85 with stage I to III disease.

The template was RNA from unsorted bulk tissue. Between August and November 2014, newly diagnosed, chemotherapy-naive lung cancer patients underwent thoracic surgery in China. The CDR3 covers 14 residues. The germline V gene has CDR1 SGHAT and CDR2 FQNNGV. Three rounds of nested PCR, following a modified ARM-PCR protocol, produced the TCRbeta library. TCRdb re-called the multiplex PCR reads with MiXCR, one entry per CDR3 protein. The repertoire has 120,000 or so distinct CDR3 sequences, 66% of them found once; the top ten carry 10% to 15%. The chain joins TRBV11-2 to TRBJ2-3; 10 nucleotides agree with TRBD2. The source is a man aged 25-45 years with non-small cell lung cancer. Source material: lung tumor tissue. The DNA of the CDR3 is TGTGCCAGCAGGGGGACTAGCGATACAGATAAGCAGTATTTT. It translates to CASRGTSDTDKQYF. Variable domain in full (rest from reference TRBV11-2 and TRBJ2-3): EAGVAQSPRYKIIEKRQSVAFWCNPISGHATLYWYQQILGQGPKLLIQFQNNGVVDDSQLPKDRFSAERLKGVDSTLKIQPAKLEDSAVYLCASRGTSDTDKQYFGPGTRLTVL.